One TCR beta chain is described in this entry. No cognate antigen has been identified for it. Base qualities were left out, and no much larger clone turns up one base away. The immunoSEQ Assay, a bias-controlled multiplex PCR, was used to amplify TCRbeta CDR3 regions from genomic DNA. For the original study's pipeline: The number of nucleated cells in each sample was estimated by amplification of reference gene primers within the assay. To quantify the absolute abundance of each unique TCRbeta CDR3 rearrangement, sequence reads were collapsed and filtered. For each sample, productive Simpson clonality was calculated as the square root of Simpson's diversity index across productive rearrangements. The source is immuneACCESS, and TCRdb retained only in-frame sequences with V and J called. Part of the clones is not carried over; for the studies checked, unresolved V genes explain less than half of this, and the remainder is unexplained. The V and J calls and clone size come from that table; D and trimming were worked out from the DNA. The sample table lists approximately 67,000 clones, 70% to 90% of them with a count of one. The top ten clonotypes cover approximately 20% of the sample.

The collaborating institutions used their own protocols to collect whole blood in K2EDTA tubes. For TCRbeta analysis, collaborator samples were shipped as frozen whole blood, as isolated PBMCs, or as DNA extracted from either sample type. The V end gives up 0 bases and the J end 5 bases, leaving 14 bases in the junction not matched to a gene. Looking up the germline V gene (reference sequence) yields CDR1 LNHDA and CDR2 SQIVND. The CDR3, from cysteine to phenylalanine, totals 20 residues. The entry retains the CDR3 DNA only, 60 bases that are in frame from base 1. The data belong to a study of blood T cell repertoires in COVID-19 (dated by TCRdb to about 2020). Some background on the complete study: Samples covering the acute and convalescent phases of COVID-19 were provided by collaborators in the United States, Italy and Spain. The repertoires were made available in a free public database intended to serve as a resource for research on the immune response to SARS-CoV-2. The material from the prospective study consisted of cDNA or gDNA derived from T cells, B-cell-depleted T cells, or PBMCs. The samples were drawn from two sources: the first 160 participants of the ongoing ImmuneRACE study, and about 1,300 subjects contributed by 6 global collaborators. Where available, HLA class I and class II types were obtained from metadata supplied by the sample provider rather than from assay-based typing. Nearly every sample came with metadata listing a de-identified subject ID, COVID-19 status, age in years and sex. Subjects who had been exposed to COVID-19, were actively infected with it, or had recovered from it provided the deeply sampled blood TCRbeta repertoires that made up the dataset.

The study at large found these results: The amount of clinical and demographic metadata varied by source and participant and was provided uncurated.

The clonotype originates from a woman of 80 years or more with acute or convalescent COVID-19. This chain is built from TRBV19 and TRBJ2-5; 14 central nucleotides agree with TRBD2. Sequencing was performed on peripheral blood. Read as DNA, the sequence is TGTGCCAGTAGTATAGATCCACGGTGGACTAGCGGGGGGCCGGGGGAGACCCAGTACTTC. It is translated as CASSIDPRWTSGGPGETQYF.